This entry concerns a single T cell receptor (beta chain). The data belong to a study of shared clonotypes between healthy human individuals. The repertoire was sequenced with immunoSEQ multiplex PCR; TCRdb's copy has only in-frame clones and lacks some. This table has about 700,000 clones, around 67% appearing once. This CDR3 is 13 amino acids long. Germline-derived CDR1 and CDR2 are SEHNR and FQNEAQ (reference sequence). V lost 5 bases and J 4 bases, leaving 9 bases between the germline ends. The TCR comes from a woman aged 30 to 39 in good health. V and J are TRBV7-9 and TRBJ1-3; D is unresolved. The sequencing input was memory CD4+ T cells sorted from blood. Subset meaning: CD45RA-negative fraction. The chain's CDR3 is CASSTNEGNTIYF. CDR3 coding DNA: TGTGCCAGCAGCACAAACGAGGGAAACACCATATATTTT.